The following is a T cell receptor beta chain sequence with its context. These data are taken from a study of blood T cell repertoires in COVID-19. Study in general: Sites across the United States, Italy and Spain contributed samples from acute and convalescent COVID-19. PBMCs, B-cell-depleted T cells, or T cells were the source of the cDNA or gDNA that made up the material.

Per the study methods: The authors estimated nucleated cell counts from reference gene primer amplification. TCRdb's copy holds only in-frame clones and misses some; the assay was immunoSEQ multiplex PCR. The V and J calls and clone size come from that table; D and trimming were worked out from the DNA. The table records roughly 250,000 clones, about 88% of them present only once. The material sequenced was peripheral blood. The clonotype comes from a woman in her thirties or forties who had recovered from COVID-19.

CDR3 sequence: CASSHRYSGGTDTQYF. The CDR3 DNA is TGTGCCAGCAGCCATCGCTATTCGGGGGGCACAGATACGCAGTATTTT. The rearrangement links TRBV3-1 (or the pseudogene TRBV3-2) to TRBJ2-3; the D gene is possibly TRBD2 (6 bases). The V end was cut by 3 bases, the J end by 1 base, with 14 bases between. The germline V gene encodes CDR1 LGHDT and CDR2 YNNKEL (reference sequence). The CDR3 is 16 residues long.